A single sample is the source of the 18 T cell receptor beta chains below, sequenced in a study of Graves' ophthalmopathy and Graves' hyperthyroidism. The study amplified TCR beta CDR3 regions using RNA transcripts. HTBI primers primed a first-round RT-PCR, and a second-round multiplex PCR followed. TCRdb ran MiXCR on the multiplex PCR reads and lists one entry per CDR3 protein. There are 200,000 to 250,000 distinct CDR3 sequences in the sample; around 45% occur only once, and roughly half lies in the top ten. The material sequenced was peripheral blood. The receptors here all came from an adult man with Graves' ophthalmopathy.

The CDR3 spells CSASSAPNSPLHF. CDR3 sequence (DNA): TGCAGTGCCAGCAGCGCACCGAATTCACCCCTCCACTTT. This chain links TRBV20-1 with TRBJ1-6; D remains ambiguous. The CDR3 consists of 13 residues. Germline V gene data show CDR1 as DFQATT and CDR2 as SNEGSKA (reference sequence). Trimming removed 6 bases from V and 7 bases from J, with 13 bases in between.

The chain carries TRBV12-3 or TRBV12-4 and TRBJ1-5, with a tentative D call TRBD1 (6 bases). Trimming stripped 3 bases from V and 0 bases from J, with 6 bases between. The CDR3 extends over 14 amino acids. CDR3 sequence (DNA): TGTGCCAGCAGTTTCAGGGGTAGCAATCAGCCCCAGCATTTT. Translation: CASSFRGSNQPQHF.

V usage is TRBV7-2 and J usage is TRBJ1-4; TRBD1 aligns across 7 bases. Germline V CDR1 and CDR2: SGHTA, FQGNSA. V dropped 8 bases and J dropped 5; count of bases not matched to a gene: 14. There are 16 residues in the CDR3. CDR3 in amino acids: CASGQGSGTENEKLFF. The CDR3 DNA reads TGTGCCAGCGGCCAAGGTTCGGGGACAGAGAATGAAAAACTGTTTTTT.

The V gene is TRBV12-3 or TRBV12-4, the J gene TRBJ2-7; 10 nucleotides match TRBD1. Trimming took 5 bases from V and 2 from J; bases not matched to a gene: 6. This CDR3 has 15 residues. The DNA of the CDR3 is TGTGCCAGCAGTCCCGAAGGGACAGGGGCCTACGAGCAGTACTTC. Protein product: CASSPEGTGAYEQYF.

This clonotype was seen a few times. The chain combines TRBV12-3 or TRBV12-4 with TRBJ2-7; possibly TRBD1 for D (6 bases). V lost 5 bases and J lost 5, with 19 bases in between. The CDR3 has 15 residues. The CDR3 nucleotides are TGTGCCAGCAGTCCCTTGACAGGCTTGGGGGACGAGCAGTACTTC. This encodes CASSPLTGLGDEQYF.

This clonotype was detected a few times. The chain employs TRBV5-1 and TRBJ2-5, with 9 bases fitting TRBD2. The trim removed 3 bases at V and 5 bases at J, leaving 5 bases unmatched. Germline loops: CDR1 SGHRS, CDR2 YFSETQ. The CDR3 consists of 14 residues. CDR3 region: CASSSGLAYETQYF. CDR3 sequence (DNA): TGCGCCAGCAGCTCGGGACTAGCTTATGAGACCCAGTACTTC.

The chain's CDR3 is CSARPDGTYEQYF. For the CDR3, the DNA is TGCAGTGCTAGACCTGACGGAACCTACGAGCAGTACTTC. The J gene is TRBJ2-7, the V gene TRBV20-1; D not resolved. The CDR3 loop spans 13 amino acids. Trimming stripped 2 bases from V and 2 bases from J, with 10 bases between. CDR1 is DFQATT and CDR2 is SNEGSKA in the germline V gene (reference sequence).

This chain links TRBV20-1 with TRBJ2-5, with 11 bases fitting TRBD2. The CDR3 has 17 residues. CDR1 is DFQATT, CDR2 SNEGSKA, per germline (reference sequence). Trimming at V came to 0 bases and at J to 4 bases, leaving 10 bases not matched to a gene. CDR3 sequence reads: CSARDRVLAGGRETQYF. The DNA of the CDR3 is TGCAGTGCTAGAGATAGGGTCTTAGCGGGAGGGAGAGAGACCCAGTACTTC.

This clonotype was observed a few times. V usage is TRBV9 and J usage is TRBJ2-2; maybe TRBD2 (6 bases). Deletions cut 0 bases from V and 8 bases from J, with 8 bases between. The CDR3 runs to 13 residues. From germline, CDR1 is SGDLS and CDR2 YYNGEE. CDR3 DNA: TGTGCCAGCAGCGTAGAGGAGGGGGGGGAGCTGTTTTTT. This encodes CASSVEEGGELFF.

This sequence joins TRBV7-2 and TRBJ2-2; TRBD1 matches at 9 bases. Trimming took 5 bases from V and 5 from J; bases not matched to a gene: 6. This CDR3 contains 15 residues. Germline values: CDR1 SGHTA, CDR2 FQGNSA. The CDR3 DNA reads as TGTGCCAGCAGCACGCGGACAGGGGCGACCGGGGAGCTGTTTTTT. Its translation is CASSTRTGATGELFF.

There are a few counts of this clonotype. V usage is TRBV7-8 and J usage is TRBJ1-1; weak D call: TRBD1 (6 bases). This CDR3 has 13 residues. Deletions cut 2 bases from V and 7 bases from J, with 11 bases between. Looked up from germline, CDR1 is SGHVS and CDR2 is FQNEAQ. CDR3 bases: TGTGCCAGCAGCTTAATGACAGGTGGTGAAGCTTTCTTT. This gives the protein CASSLMTGGEAFF.

The genes are TRBV5-1 and TRBJ2-7; 8 positions agree with TRBD1. The J segment lost 3 bases and the V segment lost 0 bases, leaving 8 bases of the junction unmatched. Germline V lookup: CDR1 SGHRS, CDR2 YFSETQ. The CDR3 loop spans 16 amino acids. CDR3 DNA sequence: TGCGCCAGCAGCTTGGAAAACAGGGGGGCGTTCTACGAGCAGTACTTC. Protein sequence: CASSLENRGAFYEQYF.

This clonotype came up a few times. V is TRBV9 and J is TRBJ1-6; perhaps TRBD1 as D (5 bases). V lost 7 bases and J 1 base, leaving 9 bases between the germline ends. This CDR3 is built from 14 residues. Germline CDR1 reads SGDLS; CDR2 reads YYNGEE. The CDR3 bases are TGTGCCAGCCTCAGGGAGTCCTATAATTCACCCCTCCACTTT. Translated: CASLRESYNSPLHF.

V and J are TRBV12-5 and TRBJ2-5; D is possibly TRBD2 (5 bases). The CDR3 totals 14 residues. Germline loops: CDR1 LGHNT, CDR2 FRNRAP. CDR3 DNA: TGTGCCATCAGTTTAGTTGAGGGTCTGGAGACCCAGTACTTC. This codes for CAISLVEGLETQYF. Full variable domain (remainder filled in from reference TRBV12-5 and TRBJ2-5): DARVTQTPRHKVTEMGQEVTMRCQPILGHNTVFWYRQTMMQGLELLAYFRNRAPLDDSGMPKDRFSAEMPDATLATLKIQPSEPRDSAVYFCAISLVEGLETQYFGPGTRLLVL.

CDR3 region: CASSFRTGQLNSPLHF. The CDR3 DNA reads TGTGCCAGCAGCTTCCGGACAGGGCAGCTCAATTCACCCCTCCACTTT. This chain uses TRBV7-2 with TRBJ1-6; TRBD1 aligns across 8 bases. The germline V gene has CDR1 SGHTA and CDR2 FQGNSA. There are 16 residues in the CDR3. V shed 3 bases and J 7 bases; nucleotides not matched to a gene: 8.

The table lists this clonotype with a few counts. This chain joins TRBV5-1 and TRBJ1-5; 10 bases align to TRBD1. The CDR3 loop spans 16 amino acids. The V gene's germline CDR1 is SGHRS and CDR2 YFSETQ. The J segment lost 2 bases and the V segment lost 5 bases, leaving 7 bases of the junction unmatched. CDR3 region: CASSSTGGLGNQPQHF. CDR3 bases: TGCGCCAGCAGTTCGACAGGGGGCTTGGGCAATCAGCCCCAGCATTTT.

The rearrangement joins TRBV24-1 to TRBJ2-1; D is unresolved. Per germline, CDR1 KGHDR and CDR2 SFDVKD. This CDR3 is 13 amino acids long. V was shortened by 4 bases and J by 4 bases, with 7 bases between the two germline ends. The DNA for the CDR3 is TGTGCCACCAGTGAACCACATTACAATGAGCAGTTCTTC. It encodes CATSEPHYNEQFF.

This clonotype showed up just a few times. The CDR3 DNA reads TGTGCCAGCAGTCGTGGGACCGGGGAGCTGTTTTTT. Its protein is CASSRGTGELFF. The chain recombines TRBV2 with TRBJ2-2; D gene uncertain. Deletions cut 5 bases from V and 5 bases from J, with 6 bases between. This CDR3 comprises 12 residues. In germline, CDR1 is SNHLY, CDR2 FYNNEI.